By proportion, the clone carrying this T cell receptor beta chain is medium-sized (0.01 to 0.1%). Antigen specificity is unknown. This sample was included in a study of spatial heterogeneity in lung cancer. Study findings and constraints: Counts that tracked tumor mutation counts were those of expanded intratumoral alpha and beta TCRs.

TCRdb passed the 5' RACE reads through MiXCR, listing each CDR3 protein once. The repertoire holds just under 1,500 distinct CDR3 sequences, with more than 20% as singletons. The V gene end was trimmed by 0 bases and the J gene end by 9 bases; junction bases not matched to a gene: 1. The CDR3 runs 15 residues. Germline CDR1 and CDR2: KGHSH and LQKENI. Sample time point: sample taken at primary tumor resection. The sequencing used lung tumor tissue, collected at surgery. This clonotype originated in a female donor with early-stage non-small cell lung cancer. The chain has TRBV18 and TRBJ2-1, with 14 bases matching TRBD2. CDR3 amino acids: CASSPPTSGRGEQFF. CDR3 nucleotides: TGTGCCAGCTCACCACCGACTAGCGGGAGGGGTGAGCAGTTCTTC.